The 24 T cell receptor beta chains below all came from one sample that was sequenced in a study of graft-versus-host responses after intestinal transplantation. Measured with immunoSEQ multiplex PCR; TCRdb has only the in-frame clones, and not every one. The table shows around 100,000 clones, with more than 75% occurring only once. These receptors have no identified antigens. The material was unstimulated CD4+ T cells sorted from spleen or lymph node cells, obtained before transplant. Every receptor here comes from a human donor who was the organ donor for an intestinal transplant.

The V call is TRBV5-6, the J call TRBJ1-1; no definite D call. The length of the CDR3 is 16 residues. CDR1 SGHDT and CDR2 YYEEEE come from the germline V gene. V gave up 5 bases and J gave up 4 bases, with 21 bases separating them. The CDR3 region has the DNA TGTGCCAGCAGACCGAAGGTCCGGGGTCGGGGCACTGAAGCTTTCTTT. The encoded protein is CASRPKVRGRGTEAFF.

This sequence joins TRBV5-1 and TRBJ2-1; 8 bases line up with TRBD2. The trim removed 7 bases at V and 6 bases at J, leaving 12 bases unmatched. Germline loops: CDR1 SGHRS, CDR2 YFSETQ. This CDR3 region has 15 residues. Here the CDR3 reads CASRSRGGVSNEQFF. The DNA for the CDR3 is TGCGCCAGCCGCTCTCGGGGGGGCGTTAGCAATGAGCAGTTCTTC.

The chain recombines TRBV6-5 with TRBJ1-6, with 7 positions matching TRBD1. Germline CDR1 and CDR2: MNHEY and SVGAGI. The CDR3 consists of 14 residues. The V and J ends lost 7 bases and 9 bases, in that order; junction bases with no gene match: 9. CDR3 nucleotides: TGTGCCAGCACTAGGGGCAGGGGGAGTTCACCCCTCCACTTT. Translation: CASTRGRGSSPLHF.

This clone was detected a few times. The chain couples TRBV19 to TRBJ1-2; 9 positions match TRBD1. Germline V lookup: CDR1 LNHDA, CDR2 SQIVND (reference sequence). This CDR3 contains 14 residues. The junction had 2 bases not matched to a gene; V was cut back by 4 bases and J by 2 bases. The chain's CDR3 is CASSKGQGNYGYTF. The DNA of the CDR3 is TGTGCCAGTAGTAAAGGACAGGGGAACTATGGCTACACCTTC.

The gene calls are TRBV9 and TRBJ1-2; D may be TRBD1 (5 bases). This CDR3 region has 14 residues. The germline CDR1 and CDR2 sequences are SGDLS and YYNGEE. V was clipped by 4 bases and J by 4 bases, with 14 bases between them. CDR3 nucleotide sequence: TGTGCCAGCAGCCCTCAGACAGCAGCCTATGGCTACACCTTC. Amino acid sequence: CASSPQTAAYGYTF.

The V and J genes are TRBV7-2 and TRBJ2-7; D may be TRBD1 (5 bases). Germline V lookup: CDR1 SGHTA, CDR2 FQGNSA. The CDR3 runs to 14 residues. Deletions cut 5 bases from V and 3 bases from J, with 14 bases between. The CDR3 sequence is CASSPAQGVYEQYF. For the CDR3, the DNA is TGTGCCAGCAGCCCCGCTCAAGGGGTCTACGAGCAGTACTTC.

The chain recombines TRBV6-1 with TRBJ1-2, with a weak D call TRBD1 (5 bases). Germline V CDR1 and CDR2: MNHNS, SASEGT. The CDR3 runs 14 residues. Deletions cut 2 bases from V and 4 bases from J, with 11 bases between. CDR3 DNA: TGTGCCAGCAGTGAAAGCGAAAGGGGCTATGGCTACACCTTC. The encoded protein is CASSESERGYGYTF.

The chain is built from TRBV5-5 and TRBJ1-6; D is unresolved. CDR1 and CDR2 from the germline V gene are SGHKS and YYEKEE (reference sequence). V lost 3 bases to trimming and J lost 7 bases, with 20 bases between them. The CDR3 runs 17 residues. The CDR3 region has the DNA TGTGCCAGCAGCTCCCCCGTTAACGCGTTGGGGAATTCACCCCTCCACTTT. Translating it yields CASSSPVNALGNSPLHF.

The chain links TRBV6-1 to TRBJ2-1; D is perhaps TRBD2 (5 bases). Per the germline V gene, CDR1 is MNHNS and CDR2 is SASEGT. V lost 6 bases, J lost 2 bases, and 8 bases lay in between. The CDR3 loop spans 13 amino acids. The CDR3 DNA reads as TGTGCCAGCAGAGCGGTAACCTACAATGAGCAGTTCTTC. This translates into CASRAVTYNEQFF.

This clone appeared a few times. V is TRBV7-9 and J is TRBJ2-1, with 8 bases aligning to TRBD1. V lost 0 bases, J lost 7 bases, and 11 bases stayed unmatched. Germline CDR1 reads SEHNR; CDR2 reads FQNEAQ (reference sequence). The CDR3 has 17 amino acids. In DNA, the CDR3 is TGTGCCAGCAGCTTAGCGTCGGTGGACAGGGTCTCTAATGAGCAGTTCTTC. This translates into CASSLASVDRVSNEQFF.

V and J are TRBV5-8 and TRBJ1-5; unclear D gene. Germline V CDR1 and CDR2: SGHTS, YDEGEE. V lost 2 bases to trimming and J lost 2 bases, with 11 bases between them. The CDR3 spans 15 residues. Written as DNA, the CDR3 is TGTGCCAGCAGCTTCGCGGGAACAGGCAATCAGCCCCAGCATTTT. It translates to CASSFAGTGNQPQHF.

V gene TRBV7-3 combines with J gene TRBJ2-5, with 7 positions matching TRBD2. Per germline, CDR1 SGHTA and CDR2 FQGTGA. The trim removed 5 bases at V and 4 bases at J, leaving 7 bases unmatched. The CDR3 has 14 residues. The CDR3, as DNA: TGTGCCAGCAGCCCACACGGGGGGTTAGAGACCCAGTACTTC. It codes for CASSPHGGLETQYF. The variable domain in full, with the rest retrieved from reference TRBV7-3 and TRBJ2-5, is GAGVSQTPSNKVTEKGKYVELRCDPISGHTALYWYRQSLGQGPEFLIYFQGTGAADDSGLPNDRFFAVRPEGSVSTLKIQRTERGDSAVYLCASSPHGGLETQYFGPGTRLLVL.

In this sample, this clone turned up once. DNA for the CDR3: TGTGCCAGCAGTTTAGGAGGGTTAAAAGGTTCTAGCACAGATACGCAGTATTTT. This encodes CASSLGGLKGSSTDTQYF. The chain combines TRBV28 with TRBJ2-3, with D perhaps matching TRBD2 (6 bases). This CDR3 contains 18 residues. Germline values: CDR1 MDHEN, CDR2 SYDVKM. The V end was cut by 2 bases, the J end by 0 bases, with 18 bases between.

The chain employs TRBV5-1 and TRBJ2-3, with 11 bases matching TRBD2. The CDR3 is 19 residues long. Per the germline V gene, CDR1 is SGHRS and CDR2 is YFSETQ. V shed 1 base and J 2 bases; nucleotides not matched to a gene: 12. Here the CDR3 DNA reads TGCGCCAGCAGCTTGAGTGGACGACTAGCGGGGACCTTCACAGATACGCAGTATTTT. The encoded protein is CASSLSGRLAGTFTDTQYF.

The CDR3 DNA reads as TGTGCCAGCAGTGAATTGAGAAAAGGAGCCGGGACGGACAGGGGGGGTGGCTACACCTTC. The encoded protein is CASSELRKGAGTDRGGGYTF. The chain links TRBV2 to TRBJ1-2; 10 bases are shared with TRBD1. Germline values: CDR1 SNHLY, CDR2 FYNNEI. Unmatched junction bases numbered 22, after V lost 2 bases and J lost 7 bases. This CDR3 region has 20 residues.

The chain has TRBV7-3 and TRBJ2-5; D is perhaps TRBD2 (6 bases). V was cut by 1 base and J by 4 bases, with 7 bases left in between. CDR1 is SGHTA and CDR2 is FQGTGA in the germline V gene. This CDR3 has 13 amino acids. The CDR3 DNA follows: TGTGCCAGCAGCTTAAGGAGGGGAGAGACCCAGTACTTC. It encodes CASSLRRGETQYF.

The chain joins TRBV9 to TRBJ1-2; 8 bases align to TRBD1. This CDR3 comprises 15 residues. Per the germline V gene, CDR1 is SGDLS and CDR2 is YYNGEE. The V segment lost 1 base and the J segment 4 bases; nucleotides outside the gene matches: 6. The CDR3 DNA reads TGTGCCAGCAGCGTACGCCAGGGGGCTGGCTATGGCTACACCTTC. Protein product: CASSVRQGAGYGYTF.

This rearrangement joins TRBV7-2 to TRBJ1-2; D is undetermined. This CDR3 has 16 residues. CDR1 SGHTA and CDR2 FQGNSA come from the germline V gene. V dropped 5 bases and J dropped 4 bases, with 20 bases sitting between them. The DNA for the CDR3 is TGTGCCAGCAGCCGTGTTCGTTTCGGGCAGAGCTATGGCTACACCTTC. Protein: CASSRVRFGQSYGYTF.

CDR3 nucleotides: TGTGCCAGCAGCTTCGAGAGGACGGGTCCCTTAAACTATGGCTACACCTTC. It encodes CASSFERTGPLNYGYTF. V usage is TRBV5-4 and J usage is TRBJ1-2, with D unclear. The CDR3 sequence is 17 residues long. Germline CDR1 reads SGHNT; CDR2 reads YYREEE (reference sequence). The V end was cut by 2 bases, the J end by 2 bases, with 19 bases between. Drawing the rest from reference TRBV5-4 and TRBJ1-2, the complete variable domain is ETGVTQSPTHLIKTRGQQVTLRCSSQSGHNTVSWYQQALGQGPQFIFQYYREEENGRGNFPPRFSGLQFPNYSSELNVNALELDDSALYLCASSFERTGPLNYGYTFGSGTRLTVV.

The chain carries TRBV5-1 and TRBJ1-1; D gene ambiguous. V was clipped by 0 bases and J by 1 base, with 13 bases between them. This CDR3 comprises 16 residues. Germline CDR1 reads SGHRS; CDR2 reads YFSETQ. The CDR3 here is CASSLASTVPNTEAFF. CDR3 nucleotides: TGCGCCAGCAGCTTGGCCTCGACGGTCCCGAACACTGAAGCTTTCTTT. Combining the CDR3 with reference TRBV5-1 and TRBJ1-1 gives the whole variable domain KAGVTQTPRYLIKTRGQQVTLSCSPISGHRSVSWYQQTPGQGLQFLFEYFSETQRNKGNFPGRFSGRQFSNSRSEMNVSTLELGDSALYLCASSLASTVPNTEAFFGQGTRLTVV.

The V call is TRBV15, the J call TRBJ1-2; D possibly corresponds to TRBD1 (5 bases). The CDR3 sequence is 14 residues long. The V end was cut by 6 bases, the J end by 7 bases, with 18 bases between. In germline, CDR1 is LNHNV, CDR2 YYDKDF (reference sequence). The chain's CDR3 is CATSSKLGVGGYTF. Written as DNA, the CDR3 is TGTGCCACCAGTTCTAAACTAGGGGTAGGTGGCTACACCTTC.

The chain combines TRBV18 with TRBJ2-5; D is unresolved. Germline CDR1 KGHSH, CDR2 LQKENI. There are 13 residues in the CDR3. V was shortened by 3 bases and J by 4 bases, with 9 bases between the two germline ends. The CDR3 is CASSPPILETQYF. CDR3 nucleotides: TGTGCCAGCTCACCTCCCATTCTAGAGACCCAGTACTTC.

Comments on this clone: At one of its ends the junction is not consistent with the germline gene, which may arise from a read error. The chain employs TRBV6-1 and TRBJ2-7, with a weak D call TRBD1 (6 bases). This CDR3 is 15 amino acids long. The V gene's germline CDR1 is MNHNS and CDR2 SASEGT. The CDR3 here is CASSVQLQGSYGQYF. The DNA of the CDR3 is TGTGCCAGCAGTGTACAGTTACAGGGTTCCTACGGGCAGTACTTC.

The rearrangement links TRBV7-9 to TRBJ1-1; 7 bases are shared with TRBD1. Germline CDR1 SEHNR, CDR2 FQNEAQ (reference sequence). The CDR3 extends over 16 amino acids. The V gene end was trimmed by 2 bases and the J gene end by 1 base; junction bases not matched to a gene: 7. The CDR3 DNA reads TGTGCCAGCAGCTTATCAATAGGGGGCGGGAACACTGAAGCTTTCTTT. This gives the protein CASSLSIGGGNTEAFF.